This TCR beta chain was obtained from a study of OX40 agonist ivuxolimab in advanced cancers. For the study at large: Cohort: around 83% men, mean age 60, aged about 20 to 85. Findings of the study overall: Dose levels from 0.1 to 3.0 mg/kg saw CD4+ and CD8+ blood T cells expand clonally by week 6.

TCRdb keeps only in-frame clones here, not all; method: immunoSEQ multiplex PCR. The sample contains around 140,000 clones, roughly 91% of which appear only once. In the case of this clone: Antigen unknown.

The CDR3 is 14 residues long. CDR1 and CDR2 from the germline V gene are SEHNR and FQNEAQ (reference sequence). The germline V and J ends were trimmed by 5 bases and 8 bases, with 15 bases remaining between them. Sequenced material: CD4+ or CD8+ T cells sorted from blood, taken in a trial of the OX40 agonist ivuxolimab. This clonotype originated in an adult with an advanced solid tumor such as melanoma, head and neck, liver or kidney cancer. The V and J genes are TRBV7-9 and TRBJ1-4, with a weak D call TRBD1 (5 bases). Here the CDR3 reads CASSLTAGIEKLFF. The CDR3 DNA follows: TGTGCCAGCAGCCTTACGGCAGGGATCGAAAAACTGTTTTTT.